This T cell receptor (beta chain) was recovered during a study of blood T cell repertoires in COVID-19. About the research overall: From T cells, B-cell-depleted T cells, or PBMCs came the material, which was cDNA or gDNA.

The method was immunoSEQ multiplex PCR; TCRdb's version includes in-frame clones alone and lacks a portion of them. The sample lists 200,000 to 300,000 clones; about 86% were seen once. The CDR3 contains 13 residues. Trimming shortened V by 5 bases and J by 13 bases, and 17 bases separated the two germline ends. Germline-derived CDR1 and CDR2 are MNHEY and SMNVEV (reference sequence). Sequencing was done on a sample of peripheral blood. This clonotype originated in a man at least 80 years old with acute or convalescent COVID-19. The chain couples TRBV27 to TRBJ1-4; TRBD1 might be the D (5 bases). This CDR3 is CASSPHGQGRLFF. As DNA, the CDR3 is TGTGCCAGCAGTCCACACGGCCAGGGCAGACTGTTTTTT.